Listed below are T cell receptor beta chains from one sample, sequenced in a study of T cell responses to AZD1222 COVID-19 vaccine. Assay: immunoSEQ multiplex PCR; the TCRdb copy retains only in-frame clones and omits some. The sample lists roughly 120,000 clones, about 91% occurring once. This sample comprised peripheral blood, obtained on day 0 of AZD1222 vaccination. Every receptor here comes from an adult in good health. The CDR3 runs from the conserved cysteine through the conserved F or W. The D gene is left open where the match is weak. Not every row has a clone size; where given, it reads once, few, many or a size class.

14,few,TRBV7-3,NA,TRBJ1-1,TGTGCCAGCAGCGTCAATGCGGCGGGGACTGAAGCTTTCTTT,CASSVNAAGTEAFF
14,NA,TRBV3-1/TRBV3-2,NA,TRBJ1-1,TGTGCCAGCAGCCAAAAAGTCCGGAACACTGAAGCTTTCTTT,CASSQKVRNTEAFF
15,NA,TRBV7-9,NA,TRBJ1-2,TGTGCCAGCAGCCAATCGACAGGTCGAAACTATGGCTACACCTTC,CASSQSTGRNYGYTF
14,NA,TRBV4-2,TRBD1,TRBJ2-7,TGTGCCAGCAGCCAAGGAGGACAGGGTTACGAGCAGTACTTC,CASSQGGQGYEQYF
12,NA,TRBV2,NA,TRBJ1-2,TGTGCCAGCTCAGAGGAATACTATGGCTACACCTTC,CASSEEYYGYTF
14,NA,TRBV11-2,NA,TRBJ1-3,TGTGCCAGCAGCAACAGGAGAGCTGGAAACACCATATATTTT,CASSNRRAGNTIYF
12,NA,TRBV29-1,NA,TRBJ1-1,TGCAGCGTTGTGGGGGGGAGCACTGAAGCTTTCTTT,CSVVGGSTEAFF
14,NA,TRBV24-1,NA,TRBJ2-1,TGTGCCACCAGTGACCCCGGGGAGCGGAGGGAGCAGTTCTTC,CATSDPGERREQFF
15,NA,TRBV7-9,TRBD1,TRBJ2-1,TGTGCCAGCAGCCGGGACAGGAGCCCCCTGGATGAGCAGTTCTTC,CASSRDRSPLDEQFF
15,NA,TRBV6-1,NA,TRBJ1-4,TGTGCCAGCAGTGAAATGTCGGCAACTAATGAAAAACTGTTTTTT,CASSEMSATNEKLFF
13,once,TRBV29-1,NA,TRBJ2-5,TGCAGCGTTGAATACGAGTACCAAGAGACCCAGTACTTC,CSVEYEYQETQYF
14,NA,TRBV6-2/TRBV6-3,TRBD1,TRBJ1-2,TGTGCCAGCAGTTACTCGGACAGGGGCTATGGCTACACCTTC,CASSYSDRGYGYTF
15,NA,TRBV7-8,NA,TRBJ2-5,TGTGCCAGCAGCTTAGGAGGGGTAGCGCTAGAGACCCAGTACTTC,CASSLGGVALETQYF